The TCR beta chain described here comes from a study of cytomegalovirus exposure and HLA in healthy donors. Study-wide findings and caveats: Later genetic work tied a missense DCLRE1C variant to beta-chain V and J trimming. Cytomegalovirus association was listed for under 200 TCR beta chains.

PCR used 60 Vbeta primers and 13 Jbeta primers. Using immunoSEQ multiplex PCR, the repertoire was profiled, and TCRdb retains in-frame clones only, with some absent. The table for this sample gives around 97,000 clones. J gave up 0 bases and V 3 bases, and 2 bases lay outside the gene matches. The CDR3 consists of 14 residues. CDR1 and CDR2 from the germline V gene are SGHVS and FNYEAQ. Turning to this clone: Its antigen is undetermined.

The sequencing sample was made of PBMCs. The receptor was isolated from a man aged 35 to 55 in good health and CMV-seronegative. V usage is TRBV7-6 and J usage is TRBJ2-7; 7 nucleotides match TRBD1. The chain's CDR3 is CASSFRDSSYEQYF. For the CDR3, the DNA is TGTGCCAGCAGCTTCCGGGACAGCTCCTACGAGCAGTACTTC.